This T cell receptor (beta chain) emerged from a study of CD8 T cells in ankylosing spondylitis. General study findings and limits: In ankylosing spondylitis blood, a motif of roughly eight highly homologous TCR beta variants appeared characteristic.

5'-RACE, quantitative and with molecular barcodes, yielded the TCR beta libraries. Each CDR3 protein is one row after TCRdb ran MiXCR on the 5' RACE reads. The data contain approximately 550,000 distinct CDR3 sequences, roughly 13% of them singletons. On this clonotype itself: Its antigen is as yet unknown.

The germline CDR1 and CDR2 sequences are SGHTA and FQGNSA. Trimming stripped 4 bases from V and 6 bases from J, with 9 bases between. This CDR3 has 13 residues. The chain links TRBV7-2 to TRBJ2-2; D gene unclear. The sequenced sample consisted of blood, either unsorted or a sorted T cell fraction (not recorded which). This receptor was obtained from a male donor with ankylosing spondylitis. Here the CDR3 reads CASSSGLAGELFF. As DNA, the CDR3 is TGTGCCAGCAGCTCCGGTTTGGCCGGGGAGCTGTTTTTT.